The present T cell receptor beta chain was sequenced within a study of blood T cell repertoires in COVID-19. The repertoire was sequenced with immunoSEQ multiplex PCR; TCRdb's copy has only in-frame clones and lacks some. The sample has about 240,000 clones; 70% to 75% are singletons. V dropped 2 bases and J dropped 5; count of bases not matched to a gene: 3. This CDR3 is 15 amino acids long. Germline CDR1 reads SEHNR; CDR2 reads FQNEAQ (reference sequence). Material: peripheral blood. V is TRBV7-9 and J is TRBJ2-3, with 11 bases lining up with TRBD2. The TCR was taken from a woman older than 75 with acute or convalescent COVID-19. The CDR3 spells CASSLTSGRIDTQYF. In DNA, the CDR3 is TGTGCCAGCAGCTTAACTAGCGGGAGAATAGATACGCAGTATTTT.